These 8 T cell receptor beta chains were sequenced from one sample in a study of regulatory T cells in long-lasting Graves disease. Relying on iRepertoire HTBI primers and Arm-PCR of CDR3 regions, the team built TCR beta libraries. TCRdb re-analysed the multiplex PCR reads in MiXCR, keeping a single row per CDR3 protein. Among some 370,000 distinct CDR3 sequences listed, approximately 12% were seen once. Sample time point: newly diagnosed GD, antithyroid drugs for less than 3 months. PBMC RNA was the source of the TCR library. The sample also formed part of further work on T cells in Graves' hyperthyroidism and ophthalmopathy.

This material consisted of peripheral blood mononuclear cells (PBMCs), taken at new diagnosis, from a patient treated with antithyroid drugs. The receptors originated from a young woman with Graves disease.

This chain uses TRBV5-1 with TRBJ2-5; TRBD2 matches 11 bases. Trimming cost V 2 bases and J 5 bases; bases outside gene matches: 17. This CDR3 spans 19 amino acids. Germline CDR1 and CDR2: SGHRS and YFSETQ. The CDR3 here is CASSFGVAGGPEAKETQYF. CDR3 nucleotides: TGCGCCAGCAGCTTTGGGGTAGCGGGGGGGCCTGAAGCGAAGGAGACCCAGTACTTC.

Ten or more counts support this clonotype. This sequence joins TRBV7-2 and TRBJ1-1; D gene uncertain. The germline CDR1 and CDR2 sequences are SGHTA and FQGNSA. This CDR3 comprises 13 residues. Trimming removed 6 bases from V and 1 base from J, with 9 bases in between. The CDR3, as DNA: TGTGCCAGCAGAAAGACTAGGAACACTGAAGCTTTCTTT. Protein product: CASRKTRNTEAFF.

This clonotype showed up many times. The chain links TRBV28 to TRBJ2-6, with D perhaps TRBD2 (6 bases). CDR1 and CDR2 from the germline V gene are MDHEN and SYDVKM. Trimming pared 8 bases from V and 0 bases from J, leaving 14 bases between. CDR3 length: 16 residues. The CDR3 spells CASFPGLLSGANVLTF. As DNA, the CDR3 is TGTGCCAGCTTTCCGGGACTCCTCTCTGGGGCCAACGTCCTGACTTTC.

The J gene is TRBJ2-1, the V gene TRBV6-1; 10 bases are a match to TRBD2. CDR1 and CDR2 from the germline V gene are MNHNS and SASEGT. J lost 6 bases, V lost 5 bases, and 7 bases had no gene match. This CDR3 has 15 amino acids. CDR3 amino acids: CASSPTSGTGNEQFF. CDR3 nucleotides: TGTGCCAGCAGTCCAACTAGCGGGACGGGCAATGAGCAGTTCTTC.

In its sample, this clonotype was seen many times. V usage is TRBV5-1 and J usage is TRBJ2-5, with TRBD2 as a possible D gene (6 bases). V shed 1 base and J shed 5 bases, with 6 bases lying between them. In germline, CDR1 is SGHRS, CDR2 YFSETQ. The CDR3 length is 12 residues. CDR3 in amino acids: CASSLLAETQYF. The DNA for the CDR3 is TGCGCCAGCAGCTTGCTAGCGGAGACCCAGTACTTC.

In this sample, this clonotype turned up a few times. This rearrangement joins TRBV10-3 to TRBJ2-1; 16 bases are shared with TRBD2. This CDR3 is 15 amino acids long. The germline CDR1 and CDR2 sequences are ENHRY and SYGVKD. V shed 9 bases, J shed 7 bases, and the junction held 6 bases outside the gene matches. The CDR3 DNA reads TGTGCCATAGCCGGGACTAGCGGGGGGGTGAATGAGCAGTTCTTC. Residues: CAIAGTSGGVNEQFF.

This clonotype was seen ten or more times. J is TRBJ2-7 and V is TRBV12-3 or TRBV12-4; D is possibly TRBD2 (5 bases). The CDR3 has 13 residues. V was cut by 4 bases and J by 0 bases, with 7 bases left in between. CDR3 sequence reads: CASSYSGSYEQYF. As DNA, the CDR3 is TGTGCCAGCAGTTACAGCGGCTCCTACGAGCAGTACTTC.

The count of this clonotype is one. The chain employs TRBV20-1 and TRBJ2-7; maybe TRBD1 (6 bases). Trimming removed 3 bases from V and 7 bases from J, with 16 bases in between. Germline CDR1 reads DFQATT; CDR2 reads SNEGSKA (reference sequence). CDR3 length: 13 amino acids. CDR3 sequence (DNA): TGCAGTGCTAGGCGCAGGGGCCAGGATGAGCAGTACTTC. It translates to CSARRRGQDEQYF.